This T cell receptor (beta chain) was captured in a study of cytomegalovirus exposure and HLA in healthy donors (dated by TCRdb to about 2017). As for the study more broadly: An earlier analysis of more than 550 of the donors reported under 300 Gb of sequence data and 90 million to 120 million unique TCR beta sequences obtained from about 180 million T cells. An early release that covered 500 to 800 HLA-typed donors contained 250 to 350 gigabases of sequencing data and tens of millions of unique TCR sequences. Of the roughly 410 genotyped donors, 81% were placed in the genetic ancestry cluster associated with self-reported Caucasian donors. The study aimed to test whether signatures of past pathogen exposure could be identified by cataloging public T cell receptors. The T cell repertoires of 666 subjects were profiled by immunosequencing and related to cytomegalovirus serostatus. In addition to the first cohort of approximately 670 subjects, a separate validation cohort of 120 different subjects was used. High-throughput TCR immunosequencing, statistical association of individual TCRs with disease status, and machine learning were combined to predict cytomegalovirus infection status. A later analysis re-examined previously published TCR beta repertoires from just over 650 donors and added high-resolution HLA genotyping to investigate patterns of TCR occurrence. The later analysis used no new phenotypic data to find candidate immune exposures, relying instead on TCR beta sequences and their occurrence across donors. In an earlier analysis of roughly 600 of the donors, high-throughput TCR beta sequencing was used to judge whether each TCR beta V gene segment behaved as functional or pseudogenic. Donor age, sex, ethnicity and CMV serostatus were compiled together with the repertoire data. A later genetic analysis used genome-wide SNP genotypes for about 65% of the roughly 670 donors, treating that subset as a discovery cohort. Every discovery cohort repertoire had been produced on one sequencing platform. Both class I and class II loci were covered by HLA typing, at four-digit resolution. The number of typed donors differed by locus: 629-630 for A, B, C, DRB1 and DQB1; some 500 for DQA1; some 610 for DPA1; and 400 to 480 for DPB1. Four to six DR-DQ haplotypes were handled as single units for association and clustering, since linkage in the cohort was strong. On average, roughly 240,000 unique TCR beta nucleotide sequences were sequenced per donor among a few hundred genotyped donors of the cohort, with about 17% of those sequences being non-productive.

The method was the immunoSEQ multiplex PCR assay. For the multiplex PCR, a mixture combining 60 forward primers for TCR Vbeta segments and 13 reverse primers for TCR Jbeta segments was used. The CDR3 region of rearranged TCR beta genes was amplified from genomic DNA by a multiplex PCR assay. On the Illumina HiSeq System, the amplified TCR beta libraries were sequenced as 87-base-pair reads. The paper's processing steps were these. A later analysis tallied 70 million to 100 million unique TCR beta chains across the roughly 610 repertoires, and around 9.9 million of those chains were shared by two or more donors. To remove PCR and sequencing errors, raw reads were error-corrected and collapsed into unique sequences using a nearest-neighbor algorithm that merged closely related sequences. To assign V, D and J gene segments, CDR3 sequences were aligned to IMGT reference sequences. For a sequence to be retained, a match of at least six nucleotides was required to both a V gene segment and a J gene segment. Rearrangements were called productive when the CDR3 lacked stop codons and stayed in frame with V and J; all others were non-productive. CDR3 was defined by IMGT convention, running from the second conserved V-encoded cysteine to the conserved J-encoded phenylalanine. In an earlier analysis of more than 550 of the donors, sequences lacking an unambiguous match to a single V gene segment were excluded. An earlier analysis of about 590 of the donors classified V segments as functional when productive rearrangements were above 56.7% and as segregating when the standard deviation between donors was above 5%. A statistical classification framework was built for diagnosing cytomegalovirus status from the catalog of TCR beta chain sequences. V and J gene assignment, in a later analysis, came from comparing TCR nucleotide sequences with IMGT/GENE-DB human TR gene sequences. The TCRdist pipeline was used in a later analysis to assign CDR3 sequences and most-parsimonious VDJ recombination scenarios. In a later analysis, each TCR beta chain was defined by its CDR3 amino acid sequence together with its V-gene family, and reads without a unique V-gene family were excluded. To address suspected cross-contamination and a sequencing artifact, a later analysis removed roughly 580 highly shared, low-generation-probability nucleotide sequences. In a later analysis, a clonal expansion index was calculated for each public chain from normalized within-repertoire ranks of inferred template counts. In a later analysis, generation probabilities were computed with a VDJ recombination model fitted to out-of-frame rearrangements, and the resulting probabilities were checked against IGoR. In a later analysis, hypergeometric tests were used to score TCR-TCR, TCR-HLA and TCR-CMV co-occurrence, with a repertoire-size bias correction applied to TCR pairs. A later analysis estimated false discovery rates by permuting HLA or CMV assignments 20 times. In a later analysis, co-occurring TCRs were grouped with DBSCAN, and TCRdist sequence similarity was added when clustering was performed within HLA-allele-positive subsets. Co-occurrence clustering excluded repertoires with fewer than 30,000 or more than 120,000 public chains, plus five with anomalous nucleotide sharing. TCRdb's version of the immuneACCESS table is confined to in-frame rearrangements and falls short of the full clone set. An unresolved V gene accounts for under half of the shortfall where checked; the remainder is of unknown origin. Clonal size and the V and J genes are those of that table, whereas D and trimming came from the DNA. The sample includes 100,000 to 150,000 clones, with about 80% observed a single time. The ten largest clonotypes hold around 4.1% of the sample.

The count of this clone is one. This clone's antigen is unknown. No per-base quality is available; no much larger clone lies one base away. Study-wide conclusions, independent of this receptor: A cluster of highly shared sequence variants was judged likely to be a technical artifact of the sequencing pipeline. A later analysis found that most CMV-associated TCR beta chains appeared HLA-restricted, with HLA associations seemingly driven largely by CMV exposure. The only immune exposure information available for the cohort was CMV serostatus. In a later analysis, several top co-occurrence clusters were reported to appear linked to parvovirus B19, influenza, CMV and Epstein-Barr virus. An association between a missense DCLRE1C variant and V-gene and J-gene trimming of TCR beta chains was found in a later genetic analysis and replicated in an independent cohort. Because counts were too low, seventeen rarely observed V segments, including chromosome 9 orphons, were left out of the earlier analysis of about 620 of the donors. A later genetic analysis reported fewer N-insertions in productive TCRs among donors in an Asian-associated ancestry cluster than the roughly 700-donor mean. A later analysis found that TCR association rates varied across HLA loci, with DRB1 alleles showing the most associated TCRs and HLA-C alleles the fewest. Broadly in line with IMGT annotations, most TCR beta V segments showed up in productive rearrangements about 87% or about 30% of the time in an earlier analysis of some 590 of the donors. Sequencing depth was assumed to be roughly uniform across donors in the presence/absence analyses, though that assumption may not hold. A further reported finding was that TCR beta sequences accurately predicted the HLA-A and HLA-B alleles for most subjects in the first cohort. The authors suggested that the approach could potentially be extended to other disease states and immunological phenotypes. While some public TCRs were present in many individuals, most TCR sequences turned up only very rarely across donors. In both the original and validation cohorts, the classifier was reported to diagnose cytomegalovirus status with high specificity and sensitivity. Linkage disequilibrium might explain the correlated functional status among segregating V segments, but an unknown experimental factor could not be ruled out. HLA typing was unavailable for some donors at each locus, so association tests used only the typed subset. At a false discovery rate of 0.05, a later analysis linked about 17,000 TCR beta sequences to specific HLA alleles. A total of roughly 160 TCR beta chains were listed by the study as associated with cytomegalovirus. A later analysis found that HLA-associated TCR beta chains were more clonally expanded and had lower generation probabilities than equally common non-associated chains. The cohort was sequenced for TCR beta chains only, and without alpha or paired-chain data the features that could be detected were limited. In vitro tests confirmed that a few of the cytomegalovirus-associated TCR beta chains recognize cytomegalovirus antigens. Strong co-occurrence of HLA alleles, especially DR and DQ, made assigning TCR associations to individual alleles difficult.

The cohort was made up of approximately 670 healthy bone marrow donors. At the time of sampling, all cohort members were nominally healthy, though unrecorded immune exposures were likely present. The donor was CMV seronegative and belonged to the group of over 300 seronegative cohort members. A peripheral blood sample was collected from each donor, and TCR beta sequencing was performed on peripheral blood mononuclear cells. The Qiagen DNeasy Blood Extraction Kit was used to extract genomic DNA from the blood cell samples. The source of this sequence is a woman aged 40 to 50 in good health and CMV-seronegative. The specimen was PBMCs.

CDR3 sequence: CASRKIQGGGEKLFF. Here is the DNA: TGTGCCAGCAGGAAAATACAGGGGGGAGGAGAAAAACTGTTTTTT. The chain employs TRBV2 and TRBJ1-4; 8 of the junction bases match TRBD1. The CDR3 starts with the cysteine, ends with the phenylalanine, and has 15 residues. Here the CDR3 DNA is all that survives: 45 bases in frame from base 1. V and J are trimmed by 6 bases and 8 bases, and the gene matches miss 11 bases of the junction. CDR1 is given as SNHLY and CDR2 as FYNNEI, both from the germline V gene.